This T cell receptor (beta chain) was observed in a study of OX40 agonist ivuxolimab in advanced cancers. Study details: The patients received agonistic anti-OX40 (CD134) antibody ivuxolimab. Cohort: 80% to 90% men, mean age approximately 60, aged about 20 to 80. Patients undergoing dose escalation presented with hepatocellular carcinoma, melanoma, renal cell or head and neck cancer.

The method was immunoSEQ multiplex PCR; TCRdb's version includes in-frame clones alone and lacks a portion of them. The repertoire holds fewer than 30,000 clones, with roughly nine tenths as singletons. The CDR3 runs 13 residues. The V gene lost 5 bases and the J gene lost 1 base, with 8 bases spanning the gap. The germline V gene has CDR1 MNHEY and CDR2 SMNVEV (reference sequence). The sample consisted of CD4+ or CD8+ T cells sorted from blood, taken in a trial of the OX40 agonist ivuxolimab. The chain links TRBV27 to TRBJ1-1; D gene unclear. The receptor comes from an adult with an advanced solid tumor such as melanoma, head and neck, liver or kidney cancer. CDR3 in amino acids: CASSEDPNTEAFF. CDR3 bases: TGTGCCAGCAGTGAGGACCCGAACACTGAAGCTTTCTTT.